Shown below are 18 T cell receptor beta chains from a single sample sequenced in a study of blood T cell repertoires in COVID-19. TCRdb's copy holds only in-frame clones and misses some; the assay was immunoSEQ multiplex PCR. This sample carries about 410,000 clones, around 89% of them seen once, and the ten largest clones take approximately 1.5%. Sequencing input: peripheral blood. These receptors all come from a middle-aged woman with COVID-19, enrolled during active disease.

V gene TRBV7-3 combines with J gene TRBJ2-1; D may be TRBD1 (5 bases). Germline CDR1 is SGHTA and CDR2 is FQGTGA. The CDR3 is made up of 17 amino acids. The V and J ends lost 0 bases and 5 bases respectively, with 17 bases between them. The CDR3, as DNA: TGTGCCAGCAGCTTAACGGCCGTCTCCTCAGGGCACAATGAGCAGTTCTTC. It is translated as CASSLTAVSSGHNEQFF.

This chain uses TRBV9 with TRBJ2-7; the match to TRBD1 covers 8 bases. Germline CDR1 SGDLS, CDR2 YYNGEE. This CDR3 is built from 16 residues. V lost 5 bases, J lost 5 bases, and 15 bases stayed unmatched. The CDR3 reads CASSYRQGALGDEQYF. The DNA of the CDR3 is TGTGCCAGCAGTTACCGGCAGGGGGCGCTAGGAGACGAGCAGTACTTC.

The chain is built from TRBV27 and TRBJ1-4, with 7 positions matching TRBD1. After removal of 5 bases from V and 0 bases from J, the junction contained 6 bases not matched to a gene. The CDR3 sequence is 16 residues long. Germline V gene sequence: CDR1 MNHEY, CDR2 SMNVEV (reference sequence). The CDR3, as DNA: TGTGCCAGCAGTCGGGGACAGTCAGCAACTAATGAAAAACTGTTTTTT. Translated: CASSRGQSATNEKLFF. Complete variable domain (other parts from reference TRBV27 and TRBJ1-4): EAQVTQNPRYLITVTGKKLTVTCSQNMNHEYMSWYRQDPGLGLRQIYYSMNVEVTDKGDVPEGYKVSRKEKRNFPLILESPSPNQTSLYFCASSRGQSATNEKLFFGSGTQLSVL.

This clone was seen a few times. The chain joins TRBV9 to TRBJ2-7; 7 bases are shared with TRBD1. CDR3 length: 18 amino acids. The V gene's germline CDR1 is SGDLS and CDR2 YYNGEE. Trimming removed 4 bases from V and 3 bases from J; junction bases left unmatched: 19. For the CDR3, the DNA is TGTGCCAGCAGCAAGTCCGGGACAGCCCCCACGCTACACTACGAGCAGTACTTC. Protein: CASSKSGTAPTLHYEQYF.

The chain employs TRBV12-3 or TRBV12-4 and TRBJ1-2; 7 nucleotides match TRBD1. V shed 4 bases, J shed 4 bases, and the junction held 3 bases outside the gene matches. The CDR3 covers 13 residues. CDR3 region: CASSSPGGYGYTF. Written as DNA, the CDR3 is TGTGCCAGCAGTTCACCAGGGGGCTATGGCTACACCTTC.

The V gene is TRBV6-2 or TRBV6-3, the J gene TRBJ1-5, with 7 bases aligning to TRBD1. This CDR3 has 16 amino acids. Germline V gene sequence: CDR1 MNHEY, CDR2 SVGEGT. V lost 3 bases and J lost 6; bases outside the gene matches: 11. CDR3 coding DNA: TGTGCCAGCAGTTATGCCGTACCCCCAGGGGGTCAGCCCCAGCATTTT. Protein sequence: CASSYAVPPGGQPQHF.

The V call is TRBV2, the J call TRBJ1-5; 8 bases agree with TRBD1. Losses at the gene ends were 8 bases for V and 5 bases for J; bases not matched to a gene: 8. CDR3 length: 14 amino acids. CDR1 and CDR2 from the germline V gene are SNHLY and FYNNEI. The CDR3 DNA sequence: TGTGCCAGCCTCATGGGACAGGCGGATCAGCCCCAGCATTTT. It encodes CASLMGQADQPQHF.

The V and J genes are TRBV28 and TRBJ2-7; D is perhaps TRBD2 (7 bases). The germline V gene encodes CDR1 MDHEN and CDR2 SYDVKM. This CDR3 contains 12 residues. Trimming cost V 10 bases and J 7 bases, with 17 bases left between them. This CDR3 reads CAIAGAPLEQYF. DNA of the CDR3: TGTGCCATCGCGGGGGCCCCCCTGGAGCAGTACTTC.

V is TRBV27 and J is TRBJ2-3, with D perhaps TRBD2 (6 bases). From germline, CDR1 is MNHEY and CDR2 SMNVEV (reference sequence). The CDR3 covers 13 residues. V lost 2 bases and J 6 bases, leaving 9 bases between the germline ends. CDR3 DNA: TGTGCCAGCAGTTTAACGGAGGGGGATACGCAGTATTTT. The encoded protein is CASSLTEGDTQYF.

V is TRBV19 and J is TRBJ2-2; D possibly corresponds to TRBD1 (5 bases). The CDR3 is 15 amino acids. Germline CDR1 LNHDA, CDR2 SQIVND (reference sequence). V was clipped by 3 bases and J by 0 bases, with 8 bases between them. The CDR3 DNA reads TGTGCCAGTAGTATTCAGGGCACGAACACCGGGGAGCTGTTTTTT. Its translation is CASSIQGTNTGELFF. Full variable domain (remainder filled in from reference TRBV19 and TRBJ2-2): DGGITQSPKYLFRKEGQNVTLSCEQNLNHDAMYWYRQDPGQGLRLIYYSQIVNDFQKGDIAEGYSVSREKKESFPLTVTSAQKNPTAFYLCASSIQGTNTGELFFGEGSRLTVL.

This chain joins TRBV19 and TRBJ2-6; 8 nucleotides line up with TRBD1. The length of the CDR3 is 13 residues. V lost 0 bases, J lost 12 bases, and 1 base stayed unmatched. Germline values: CDR1 LNHDA, CDR2 SQIVND (reference sequence). This CDR3 is CASSIETGAVLTF. The CDR3 bases are TGTGCCAGTAGTATAGAGACAGGGGCCGTCCTGACTTTC.

The CDR3 loop is CAIHGEILREQYF. The CDR3 DNA is TGTGCCATCCACGGGGAGATATTACGAGAGCAGTACTTC. The chain recombines TRBV10-3 with TRBJ2-7; the D gene is possibly TRBD2 (5 bases). V was clipped by 8 bases and J by 7 bases, with 18 bases between them. The CDR3 sequence is 13 residues long. Germline lookup yields CDR1 ENHRY and CDR2 SYGVKD.

The rearrangement links TRBV12-3 or TRBV12-4 to TRBJ2-7, with D perhaps matching TRBD1 (5 bases). The CDR3 covers 13 residues. V was pared by 2 bases and J by 5 bases, with 10 bases between. In nucleotides, the CDR3 is TGTGCCAGCAGTTTACGTGGGGCTGACGAGCAGTACTTC. Its translation: CASSLRGADEQYF.

The rearrangement links TRBV6-2 or TRBV6-3 to TRBJ2-7, with TRBD1 matching over 9 bases. After removal of 5 bases from V and 1 base from J, the junction contained 9 bases not matched to a gene. Germline loops: CDR1 MNHEY, CDR2 SVGEGT. The CDR3 has 16 residues. The CDR3 sequence: CASSTGPGQGSYEQYF. CDR3 sequence (DNA): TGTGCCAGCAGTACTGGGCCGGGACAGGGATCCTACGAGCAGTACTTC.

The V call is TRBV7-2, the J call TRBJ1-2; 9 positions agree with TRBD1. The CDR3 covers 14 residues. V lost 7 bases to trimming and J lost 7 bases; unmatched junction nucleotides: 10. Looked up from germline, CDR1 is SGHTA and CDR2 is FQGNSA. CDR3 sequence reads: CASTPPGQGLGYTF. DNA for the CDR3: TGTGCCAGCACGCCCCCGGGACAGGGTCTTGGCTACACCTTC. Variable domain in full (rest from reference TRBV7-2 and TRBJ1-2): GAGVSQSPSNKVTEKGKDVELRCDPISGHTALYWYRQSLGQGLEFLIYFQGNSAPDKSGLPSDRFSAERTGGSVSTLTIQRTQQEDSAVYLCASTPPGQGLGYTFGSGTRLTVV.

This sequence joins TRBV24-1 and TRBJ2-1, with TRBD1 identical over 7 bases. The CDR3 loop spans 21 amino acids. CDR1 KGHDR and CDR2 SFDVKD come from the germline V gene. V shed 4 bases, J shed 0 bases, and the junction held 20 bases outside the gene matches. The CDR3: CATSEAPGQTSSGLSYNEQFF. DNA of the CDR3: TGTGCCACCAGTGAGGCTCCGGGACAGACGAGCTCCGGGCTCTCCTACAATGAGCAGTTCTTC.

V and J are TRBV6-2 or TRBV6-3 and TRBJ1-5; D gene ambiguous. CDR3 length: 16 residues. In germline, CDR1 is MNHEY, CDR2 SVGEGT. The V end lost 1 base, the J end lost 1 base, and 11 bases lay between the germline ends. This chain's CDR3 is CASSYFGPNSNQPQHF. DNA of the CDR3: TGTGCCAGCAGTTACTTTGGCCCCAACAGCAATCAGCCCCAGCATTTT.

The J gene is TRBJ1-2, the V gene TRBV5-1; D remains unclear. The CDR3 is 15 residues long. V shed 0 bases and J shed 3 bases, with 12 bases lying between them. Germline assignment: CDR1 SGHRS and CDR2 YFSETQ. The CDR3 reads CASSLDVGPDYGYTF. Here the CDR3 DNA reads TGCGCCAGCAGCTTGGATGTGGGCCCCGACTATGGCTACACCTTC.